Listed below are T cell receptor beta chains from one sample, sequenced in a study of shared clonotypes between healthy human individuals. Method: immunoSEQ multiplex PCR; TCRdb's copy keeps in-frame clones and lacks some. The sample lists 500,000 to 550,000 clones; 95% to 97% were seen once. Sequenced sample: naive CD4+ T cells sorted from blood. These receptors came from a woman aged 30 to 39 in good health. CDR3s include the opening cysteine and the closing phenylalanine or tryptophan. The order of the fields is J gene, CDR3 length, clone size, D gene, V gene, CDR3 protein, CDR3 DNA. The D gene is left open where the match is weak. The listing skips clone size in some rows; elsewhere it reads once, few, many or a size class.

j_call: TRBJ2-7
cdr3_length: 15
clone_size: NA
d_call: NA
v_call: TRBV30
cdr3_aa: CAWKRRDTFTYEQYF
cdr3_nt: TGTGCCTGGAAACGCCGGGACACCTTCACCTACGAGCAGTACTTC

j_call: TRBJ2-1
cdr3_length: 12
clone_size: NA
d_call: TRBD2
v_call: TRBV5-1
cdr3_aa: CASSPGLAEQFF
cdr3_nt: TGCGCCAGCAGCCCCGGACTAGCAGAGCAGTTCTTC

j_call: TRBJ2-3
cdr3_length: 16
clone_size: NA
d_call: NA
v_call: TRBV25-1
cdr3_aa: CASSEYGKRLTDTQYF
cdr3_nt: TGTGCCAGCAGTGAATATGGGAAGCGCCTCACAGATACGCAGTATTTT

j_call: TRBJ2-2
cdr3_length: 13
clone_size: NA
d_call: NA
v_call: TRBV27
cdr3_aa: CASNRDHTGELFF
cdr3_nt: TGTGCCAGCAACCGGGACCACACCGGGGAGCTGTTTTTT

j_call: TRBJ2-7
cdr3_length: 16
clone_size: NA
d_call: NA
v_call: TRBV27
cdr3_aa: CASSEVRPRSSYEQYF
cdr3_nt: TGTGCCAGCAGTGAAGTTCGCCCCCGAAGCTCCTACGAGCAGTACTTC

j_call: TRBJ2-5
cdr3_length: 14
clone_size: NA
d_call: TRBD1
v_call: TRBV5-1
cdr3_aa: CASSLVGQQETQYF
cdr3_nt: TGCGCCAGCAGCTTGGTGGGACAGCAAGAGACCCAGTACTTC

j_call: TRBJ1-2
cdr3_length: 13
clone_size: NA
d_call: NA
v_call: TRBV18
cdr3_aa: CASSPVEADGYTF
cdr3_nt: TGTGCCAGCTCGCCCGTGGAGGCAGATGGCTACACCTTC

j_call: TRBJ1-5
cdr3_length: 15
clone_size: once
d_call: NA
v_call: TRBV28
cdr3_aa: CASSATGNSNQPQHF
cdr3_nt: TGTGCCAGCAGTGCCACAGGGAATAGCAATCAGCCCCAGCATTTT

j_call: TRBJ2-7
cdr3_length: 13
clone_size: once
d_call: NA
v_call: TRBV5-5
cdr3_aa: CASADAVSYEQYF
cdr3_nt: TGTGCCAGCGCGGACGCCGTCTCCTACGAGCAGTACTTC

j_call: TRBJ2-7
cdr3_length: 14
clone_size: NA
d_call: TRBD2
v_call: TRBV29-1
cdr3_aa: CSVGGSGRGYEQYF
cdr3_nt: TGCAGCGTTGGCGGGAGCGGGAGAGGCTACGAGCAGTACTTC

j_call: TRBJ2-2
cdr3_length: 14
clone_size: NA
d_call: NA
v_call: TRBV11-3
cdr3_aa: CASSYAANTGELFF
cdr3_nt: TGTGCCAGCAGCTATGCAGCGAACACCGGGGAGCTGTTTTTT

j_call: TRBJ2-1
cdr3_length: 14
clone_size: NA
d_call: TRBD2
v_call: TRBV11-2
cdr3_aa: CASSLSGTHNEQFF
cdr3_nt: TGTGCCAGCAGCCTTAGCGGGACCCACAATGAGCAGTTCTTC

j_call: TRBJ2-7
cdr3_length: 17
clone_size: NA
d_call: NA
v_call: TRBV1
cdr3_aa: CTSSQDQLEGDPYEQYF
cdr3_nt: TGCACCAGCAGCCAAGATCAGTTGGAGGGAGACCCCTACGAGCAGTACTTC

j_call: TRBJ1-2
cdr3_length: 15
clone_size: NA
d_call: NA
v_call: TRBV15
cdr3_aa: CATSRDLAGDYGYTF
cdr3_nt: TGTGCCACCAGCAGAGATTTGGCAGGGGATTATGGCTACACCTTC

j_call: TRBJ2-7
cdr3_length: 16
clone_size: NA
d_call: TRBD2
v_call: TRBV11-3
cdr3_aa: CASSRTSGAEWYEQYF
cdr3_nt: TGTGCCAGCAGCCGGACTAGCGGGGCAGAGTGGTACGAGCAGTACTTC

j_call: TRBJ1-5
cdr3_length: 20
clone_size: NA
d_call: TRBD1
v_call: TRBV19
cdr3_aa: CASSIAHPGQGSVSNQPQHF
cdr3_nt: TGTGCCAGTAGTATAGCCCATCCGGGACAGGGATCGGTAAGCAATCAGCCCCAGCATTTT

j_call: TRBJ2-7
cdr3_length: 15
clone_size: NA
d_call: TRBD2
v_call: TRBV27
cdr3_aa: CASSLGTSGRGEQYF
cdr3_nt: TGTGCCAGCAGTTTAGGGACTAGCGGGAGGGGCGAGCAGTACTTC

j_call: TRBJ1-1
cdr3_length: 12
clone_size: NA
d_call: NA
v_call: TRBV5-1
cdr3_aa: CASSLYGGEAFF
cdr3_nt: TGCGCCAGCAGCTTGTACGGGGGCGAAGCTTTCTTT